One sample yielded the 25 T cell receptor beta chains listed below, sequenced in a study of blood T cell repertoires in COVID-19. Libraries were prepared by immunoSEQ multiplex PCR; TCRdb keeps only in-frame clonotypes and omits some of them. The data contain 250,000 to 300,000 clones, about 93% of them singletons. The specimen was PBMCs or T cells enriched from blood (not recorded which). Source of these receptors: a woman in her 30s who had recovered from COVID-19.

The chain combines TRBV28 with TRBJ2-3; 10 bases line up with TRBD2. CDR3 length equals 16 residues. J gave up 4 bases and V 0 bases, and 4 bases lay outside the gene matches. The germline V gene has CDR1 MDHEN and CDR2 SYDVKM. CDR3 amino acids: CASSLWQREGPDTQYF. CDR3 coding DNA: TGTGCCAGCAGTTTATGGCAGCGGGAGGGGCCAGATACGCAGTATTTT.

This chain links TRBV20-1 with TRBJ1-4, with no clear D. CDR3 length: 15 residues. Germline V CDR1 and CDR2: DFQATT, SNEGSKA (reference sequence). Trimming stripped 3 bases from V and 0 bases from J, with 11 bases between. DNA of the CDR3: TGCAGTGCTAGTTTCGGAGTAGCAACTAATGAAAAACTGTTTTTT. Encoded protein: CSASFGVATNEKLFF.

This clone has a single count. The V and J genes are TRBV2 and TRBJ2-1; 8 nucleotides align to TRBD2. V shed 11 bases, J shed 5 bases, and the junction held 14 bases outside the gene matches. The CDR3 consists of 15 residues. Germline V gene lookup returns CDR1 SNHLY and CDR2 FYNNEI. The CDR3 nucleotides read TGTGCCGGTACCGTCGGGCGGGAGGCCAACAATGAGCAGTTCTTC. Translation: CAGTVGREANNEQFF.

V and J are TRBV4-3 and TRBJ1-5; D gene unclear. Trimming removed 0 bases at V and 0 bases at J, with 6 bases between. This CDR3 comprises 15 residues. CDR1 LGHNA and CDR2 YSLEER come from the germline V gene. CDR3 nucleotide sequence: TGCGCCAGCAGCCAAGACCAGGATAGCAATCAGCCCCAGCATTTT. It is translated as CASSQDQDSNQPQHF.

This clone was seen only once. CDR3: CATNGQRYEQYF. CDR3 bases: TGTGCCACCAACGGACAGCGCTACGAGCAGTACTTC. V is TRBV6-5 and J is TRBJ2-7; D is possibly TRBD1 (6 bases). Trimming took 10 bases from V and 3 from J, leaving 13 bases between them. Looked up from germline, CDR1 is MNHEY and CDR2 is SVGAGI. The CDR3 has 12 residues.

The CDR3 region is CASSPLAGTDNEQFF. CDR3 DNA sequence: TGCGCCAGCAGCCCTTTAGCGGGAACGGACAATGAGCAGTTCTTC. The gene calls are TRBV5-1 and TRBJ2-1, with 8 bases matching TRBD2. Per the germline V gene, CDR1 is SGHRS and CDR2 is YFSETQ. The CDR3 length is 15 residues. J gave up 5 bases and V 4 bases, and 8 bases lay outside the gene matches.

V gene TRBV9 combines with J gene TRBJ1-1; D might be TRBD1 (5 bases). Trimming cost V 3 bases and J 0 bases, with 9 bases left between them. CDR3 length: 14 residues. Germline loops: CDR1 SGDLS, CDR2 YYNGEE. CDR3 DNA sequence: TGTGCCAGCAGCGCAGGGATCGTGAACACTGAAGCTTTCTTT. Its translation is CASSAGIVNTEAFF.

V gene TRBV5-1 combines with J gene TRBJ2-2, with D perhaps TRBD1 (6 bases). V was trimmed by 9 bases and J by 5 bases, leaving 20 bases between them. The CDR3 runs to 15 residues. Germline V gene sequence: CDR1 SGHRS, CDR2 YFSETQ. CDR3 loop: CATKKGELLTGELFF. The DNA for the CDR3 is TGCGCCACCAAAAAGGGGGAGTTGTTGACCGGGGAGCTGTTTTTT.

The V call is TRBV6-2 or TRBV6-3, the J call TRBJ1-5; tentative D call: TRBD1 (5 bases). The CDR3 has 14 residues. The germline gives CDR1 MNHEY, CDR2 SVGEGT. V shed 0 bases and J shed 5 bases, with 8 bases lying between them. The CDR3 reads CASSYSDKYQPQHF. In DNA form, the CDR3 reads TGTGCCAGCAGTTACTCGGACAAATATCAGCCCCAGCATTTT.

The gene calls are TRBV19 and TRBJ1-5, with unresolved D. This CDR3 region has 14 residues. Germline V gene data show CDR1 as LNHDA and CDR2 as SQIVND (reference sequence). Trimming took off 3 bases at V and 5 bases at J, with 11 bases between the two ends. In DNA, the CDR3 is TGTGCCAGTAGTATGGGCGGCGGGGATCAGCCCCAGCATTTT. Protein sequence: CASSMGGGDQPQHF.

The chain employs TRBV6-5 and TRBJ1-3; D uncertain. The CDR3 sequence is 15 residues long. The germline V gene encodes CDR1 MNHEY and CDR2 SVGAGI. The V gene lost 3 bases and the J gene lost 1 base, with 10 bases spanning the gap. The CDR3 reads CASSYRRESGNTIYF. CDR3 sequence (DNA): TGTGCCAGCAGTTATCGACGGGAGTCTGGAAACACCATATATTTT.

CDR3 amino acids: CASSHTSGYNEQFF. The CDR3 DNA follows: TGTGCCAGCAGCCACACTAGCGGTTACAATGAGCAGTTCTTC. This chain connects TRBV3-1 (or the pseudogene TRBV3-2) to TRBJ2-1; the match to TRBD2 covers 8 bases. Germline loops: CDR1 LGHDT, CDR2 YNNKEL (reference sequence). V lost 3 bases to trimming and J lost 4 bases; unmatched junction nucleotides: 2. This CDR3 contains 14 residues.

The V and J genes are TRBV19 and TRBJ2-1, with TRBD1 matching over 7 bases. CDR3 length: 14 amino acids. J lost 8 bases, V lost 9 bases, and 13 bases had no gene match. Germline-derived CDR1 and CDR2 are LNHDA and SQIVND (reference sequence). CDR3 sequence: CASQARNRGYEQFF. The CDR3 coding sequence is TGTGCCAGCCAGGCGCGGAACAGGGGATATGAGCAGTTCTTC.

The V and J genes are TRBV6-4 and TRBJ1-6; 10 nucleotides line up with TRBD1. This CDR3 contains 17 residues. The germline V gene has CDR1 MRHNA and CDR2 SNTAGT. J was trimmed by 10 bases and V by 3 bases; bases with no gene match: 12. The CDR3 loop reads CASSERQGAATRSPLHF. DNA for the CDR3: TGTGCCAGCAGTGAACGACAGGGGGCGGCCACGCGCTCACCCCTCCACTTT.

The chain recombines TRBV27 with TRBJ2-2; D unclear. Per germline, CDR1 MNHEY and CDR2 SMNVEV (reference sequence). V lost 7 bases and J 1 base, leaving 7 bases between the germline ends. The CDR3 extends over 13 amino acids. The CDR3 reads CASTPQNTGELFF. The CDR3 region has the DNA TGTGCCAGCACCCCCCAGAACACCGGGGAGCTGTTTTTT.

The genes are TRBV30 and TRBJ1-3; 7 positions agree with TRBD1. This CDR3 contains 13 residues. The germline CDR1 and CDR2 sequences are GTSNPN and SVGIG (reference sequence). Unmatched junction bases numbered 6, after V lost 6 bases and J lost 4 bases. The CDR3 DNA is TGTGCCTGTAACAGGGGCGGGGGAAACACCATATATTTT. Translated, it gives CACNRGGGNTIYF.

The rearrangement uses TRBV27 and TRBJ1-5, with TRBD1 as a possible D gene (6 bases). Looked up from germline, CDR1 is MNHEY and CDR2 is SMNVEV (reference sequence). This CDR3 has 12 residues. Trimming stripped 5 bases from V and 7 bases from J, with 9 bases between. The CDR3 nucleotides are TGTGCCAGCAGTATACAGGGACAGCCCCAGCATTTT. Translated, it gives CASSIQGQPQHF.

CDR3 amino acids: CATSGSRVLTF. The CDR3, as DNA: TGTGCCACCTCGGGTTCTAGGGTCCTGACTTTC. V is TRBV24-1 and J is TRBJ2-6; no clear D gene. Germline CDR1 reads KGHDR; CDR2 reads SFDVKD. CDR3 size: 11 residues. V lost 9 bases to trimming and J lost 13 bases, with 12 bases between them.

The CDR3 DNA sequence: TGTGCCAGCAGTTCCTACAGGGTCGGCTATGGCTACACCTTC. Protein product: CASSSYRVGYGYTF. The chain employs TRBV6-5 and TRBJ1-2, with D maybe TRBD1 (6 bases). The CDR3 extends over 14 amino acids. Trimming shortened V by 4 bases and J by 4 bases, and 13 bases separated the two germline ends. Germline V gene data show CDR1 as MNHEY and CDR2 as SVGAGI.

The CDR3 nucleotides are TGTGCCGGAGGCCGGGACAGGGCGACACCCCTCCACTTT. This gives the protein CAGGRDRATPLHF. The chain recombines TRBV30 with TRBJ1-6; 9 bases fit TRBD1. This CDR3 contains 13 residues. The germline V gene has CDR1 GTSNPN and CDR2 SVGIG (reference sequence). The J segment lost 11 bases and the V segment lost 8 bases, leaving 10 bases of the junction unmatched. Using reference TRBV30 and TRBJ1-6 for the parts outside the CDR3, the full variable domain is SQTIHQWPATLVQPVGSPLSLECTVEGTSNPNLYWYRQAAGRGLQLLFYSVGIGQISSEVPQNLSASRPQDRQFILSSKKLLLSDSGFYLCAGGRDRATPLHFGNGTRLTVT.

The chain is built from TRBV27 and TRBJ1-4; D is possibly TRBD1 (6 bases). CDR1 and CDR2 from the germline V gene are MNHEY and SMNVEV (reference sequence). Trimming stripped 2 bases from V and 8 bases from J, with 18 bases between. This CDR3 spans 16 amino acids. In DNA form, the CDR3 reads TGTGCCAGCAGTTTAGGGGCAGGGGTTAAGGGGGAAAAACTGTTTTTT. This gives the protein CASSLGAGVKGEKLFF.

Only one count was recorded for this clone. This chain uses TRBV5-8 with TRBJ1-5, with TRBD1 identical over 8 bases. The CDR3 runs to 15 residues. After removal of 1 base from V and 8 bases from J, the junction contained 8 bases not matched to a gene. Germline CDR1 and CDR2: SGHTS and YDEGEE. CDR3 sequence (DNA): TGTGCCAGCAGCTTGTTCGACAGGGGCATCAAGCCCCAGCATTTT. Translation gives CASSLFDRGIKPQHF.

V and J are TRBV4-3 and TRBJ2-1, with 8 bases aligning to TRBD2. The CDR3 is 17 residues long. CDR1 is LGHNA and CDR2 is YSLEER in the germline V gene. V lost 4 bases to trimming and J lost 0 bases; unmatched junction nucleotides: 8. CDR3 nucleotides: TGCGCCAGCAGCCCCACTAGCGGCTTAAGCTCCTACAATGAGCAGTTCTTC. Translated, it gives CASSPTSGLSSYNEQFF.

The chain joins TRBV7-9 to TRBJ1-5, with 7 nucleotides matching TRBD1. The CDR3 runs to 14 residues. J gave up 4 bases and V 4 bases, and 4 bases lay outside the gene matches. Germline V CDR1 and CDR2: SEHNR, FQNEAQ (reference sequence). The CDR3 loop reads CASSWDSQNQPQHF. The CDR3 coding sequence is TGTGCCAGCAGCTGGGACAGTCAAAATCAGCCCCAGCATTTT.

V and J are TRBV3-1 (or the pseudogene TRBV3-2) and TRBJ2-1, with 9 nucleotides matching TRBD1. The CDR3 runs to 16 residues. The ends lost 1 base at V and 6 bases at J; junction bases unmatched: 7. Germline CDR1 and CDR2: LGHDT and YNNKEL (reference sequence). The CDR3 DNA is TGTGCCAGCAGCCAAGTCCGGGACAGGGCTGGCAATGAGCAGTTCTTC. Translated, it gives CASSQVRDRAGNEQFF.